The clone carrying this T cell receptor (beta chain) was found a few times. Germline loops: CDR1 SGHTA, CDR2 FQGNSA. The ends were cut back, 8 bases at V and 0 bases at J, with 18 bases in the middle. There are 16 residues in the CDR3. This entry comes from a study of blood T cell repertoires in COVID-19. Looking at the study overall: There were acute and convalescent COVID-19 samples, and they came from the United States, Italy and Spain.

Assay used: immunoSEQ multiplex PCR; TCRdb lists only in-frame clones, some missing. This table has about 58,000 clones, around 90% appearing once. This TCR was recovered from a man aged 55-75 years with active COVID-19. The gene calls are TRBV7-2 and TRBJ2-3, with a tentative D call TRBD2 (7 bases). The sample taken for sequencing was peripheral blood. CDR3 nucleotides: TGTGCCAGCCGCGCGGGGGCCCTCCTGAGCACAGATACGCAGTATTTT. This gives the protein CASRAGALLSTDTQYF.